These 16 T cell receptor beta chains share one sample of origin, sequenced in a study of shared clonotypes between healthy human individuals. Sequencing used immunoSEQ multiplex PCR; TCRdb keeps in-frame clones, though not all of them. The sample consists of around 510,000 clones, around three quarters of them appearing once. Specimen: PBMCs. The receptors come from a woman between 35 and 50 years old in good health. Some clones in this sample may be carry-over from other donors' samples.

CDR3 in amino acids: CASSPRDRSGMNTEAFF. CDR3 bases: TGTGCCAGCTCACCGAGGGACCGCTCGGGGATGAACACTGAAGCTTTCTTT. This sequence joins TRBV18 and TRBJ1-1, with D possibly being TRBD1 (5 bases). Germline V gene data show CDR1 as KGHSH and CDR2 as LQKENI. Trimming removed 3 bases at V and 0 bases at J, with 17 bases between. The CDR3 extends over 17 amino acids.

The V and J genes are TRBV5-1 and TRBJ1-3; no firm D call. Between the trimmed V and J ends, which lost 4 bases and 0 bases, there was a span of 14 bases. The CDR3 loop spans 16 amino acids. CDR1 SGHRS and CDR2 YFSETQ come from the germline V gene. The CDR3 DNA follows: TGCGCCAGCAGCCCAGAACCCTCATACTCTGGAAACACCATATATTTT. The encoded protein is CASSPEPSYSGNTIYF. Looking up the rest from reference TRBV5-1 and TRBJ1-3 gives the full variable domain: KAGVTQTPRYLIKTRGQQVTLSCSPISGHRSVSWYQQTPGQGLQFLFEYFSETQRNKGNFPGRFSGRQFSNSRSEMNVSTLELGDSALYLCASSPEPSYSGNTIYFGEGSWLTVV.

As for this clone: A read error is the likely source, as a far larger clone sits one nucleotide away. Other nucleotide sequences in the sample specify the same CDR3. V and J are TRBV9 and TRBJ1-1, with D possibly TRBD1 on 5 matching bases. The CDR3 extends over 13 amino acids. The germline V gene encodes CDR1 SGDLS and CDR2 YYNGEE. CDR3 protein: CASSKGMNTEAFF. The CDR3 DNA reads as TGTGCCAGCAGCAAGGGGATGAACACCGAAGCTTTCTTT.

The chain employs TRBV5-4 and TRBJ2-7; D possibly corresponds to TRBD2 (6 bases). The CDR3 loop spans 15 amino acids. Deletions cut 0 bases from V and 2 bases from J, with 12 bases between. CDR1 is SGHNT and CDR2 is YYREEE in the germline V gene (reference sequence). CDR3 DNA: TGTGCCAGCAGCTTGGGGGGAGGCCTCACCTACGAGCAGTACTTC. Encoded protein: CASSLGGGLTYEQYF.

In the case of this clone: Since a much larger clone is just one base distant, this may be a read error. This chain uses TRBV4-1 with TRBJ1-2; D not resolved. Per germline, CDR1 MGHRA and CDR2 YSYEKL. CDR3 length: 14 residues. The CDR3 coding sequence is TGCTCCAGCAGCCCAGTAGTGCCCTCTCTTGGCTACACCTTC. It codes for CSSSPVVPSLGYTF.

CDR3 DNA: TGTGCCAGCAGCATCGGGACGATCCCTGAGCAGTTCTTC. It codes for CASSIGTIPEQFF. The chain couples TRBV7-9 to TRBJ2-1, with D possibly being TRBD1 or TRBD2 (5 bases each). The CDR3 consists of 13 residues. Trimming stripped 5 bases from V and 9 bases from J, with 14 bases between. The germline gives CDR1 SEHNR, CDR2 FQNEAQ (reference sequence).

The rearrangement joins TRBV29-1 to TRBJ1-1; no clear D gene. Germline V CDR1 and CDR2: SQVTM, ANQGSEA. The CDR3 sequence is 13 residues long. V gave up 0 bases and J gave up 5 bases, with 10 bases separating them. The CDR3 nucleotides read TGCAGCGTTGAAGACTATCAAGGGACTGAAGCTTTCTTT. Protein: CSVEDYQGTEAFF.

CDR3 DNA sequence: TGCAGCGCGGGTCCTGATCCCTACGAGCAGTACTTC. The encoded protein is CSAGPDPYEQYF. The rearrangement uses TRBV29-1 and TRBJ2-5, with D hard to call. The end of the DNA is better explained by TRBJ2-7, so the J call may be wrong. This CDR3 is built from 12 residues. CDR1 is SQVTM, CDR2 ANQGSEA, per germline.

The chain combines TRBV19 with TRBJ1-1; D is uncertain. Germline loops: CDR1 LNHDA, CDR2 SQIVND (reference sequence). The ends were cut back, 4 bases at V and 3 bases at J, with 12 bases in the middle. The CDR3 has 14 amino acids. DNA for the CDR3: TGTGCCAGTAGTAAGGCCCTAAGTGACACTGAAGCTTTCTTT. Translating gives CASSKALSDTEAFF.

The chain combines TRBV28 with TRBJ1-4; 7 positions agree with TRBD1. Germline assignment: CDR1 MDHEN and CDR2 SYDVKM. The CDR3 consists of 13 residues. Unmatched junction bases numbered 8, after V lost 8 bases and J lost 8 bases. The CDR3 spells CASLGGAREKLFF. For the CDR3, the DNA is TGTGCCAGCTTAGGGGGCGCGAGGGAAAAACTGTTTTTT.

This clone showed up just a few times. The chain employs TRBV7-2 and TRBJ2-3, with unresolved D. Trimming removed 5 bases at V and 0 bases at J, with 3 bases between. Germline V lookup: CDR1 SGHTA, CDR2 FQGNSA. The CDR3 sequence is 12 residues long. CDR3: CASSISTDTQYF. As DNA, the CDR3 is TGTGCCAGCAGCATTAGCACAGATACGCAGTATTTT.

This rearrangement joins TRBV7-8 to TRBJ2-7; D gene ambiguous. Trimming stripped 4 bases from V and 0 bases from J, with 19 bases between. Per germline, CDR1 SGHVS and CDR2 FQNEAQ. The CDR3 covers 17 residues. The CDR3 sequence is CASSSEPGALPSYEQYF. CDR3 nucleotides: TGTGCCAGCAGCTCTGAACCGGGTGCCCTCCCCTCCTACGAGCAGTACTTC.

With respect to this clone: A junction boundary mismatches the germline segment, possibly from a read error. The CDR3 loop reads CACSVDSQETQYF. CDR3 DNA: TGTGCCTGTAGTGTGGACAGCCAAGAGACCCAGTACTTC. This chain connects TRBV30 to TRBJ2-5, with a possible D match to TRBD1 (6 bases). The germline gives CDR1 GTSNPN, CDR2 SVGIG (reference sequence). The CDR3 runs 13 residues.

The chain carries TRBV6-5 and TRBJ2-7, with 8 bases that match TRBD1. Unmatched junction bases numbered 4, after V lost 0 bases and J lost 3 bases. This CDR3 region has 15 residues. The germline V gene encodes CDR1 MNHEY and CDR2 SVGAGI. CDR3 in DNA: TGTGCCAGCAGTTACTCTAGGACAGGGAACTACGAGCAGTACTTC. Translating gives CASSYSRTGNYEQYF.

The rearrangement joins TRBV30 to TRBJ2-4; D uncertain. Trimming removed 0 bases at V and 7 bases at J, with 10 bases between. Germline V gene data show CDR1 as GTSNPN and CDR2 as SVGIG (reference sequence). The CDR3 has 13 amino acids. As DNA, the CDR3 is TGTGCCTGGAGTGTGTCCCTTGGGAACATTCAGTACTTC. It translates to CAWSVSLGNIQYF.

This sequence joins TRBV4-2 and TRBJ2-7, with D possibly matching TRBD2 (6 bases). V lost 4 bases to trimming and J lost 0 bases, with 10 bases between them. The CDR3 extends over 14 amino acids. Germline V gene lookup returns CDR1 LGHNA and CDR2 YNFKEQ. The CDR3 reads CASSREVRSYEQYF. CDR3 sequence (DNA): TGTGCCAGCAGCCGGGAGGTACGCTCCTACGAGCAGTACTTC.